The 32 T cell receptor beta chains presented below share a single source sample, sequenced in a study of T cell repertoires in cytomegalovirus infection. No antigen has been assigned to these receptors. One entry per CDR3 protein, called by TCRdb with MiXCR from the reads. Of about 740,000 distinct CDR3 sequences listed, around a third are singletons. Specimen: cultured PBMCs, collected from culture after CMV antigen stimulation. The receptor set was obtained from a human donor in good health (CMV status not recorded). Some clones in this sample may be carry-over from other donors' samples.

This chain's CDR3 is CASSSGTGTYSDTIYF. In nucleotides, the CDR3 is TGTGCCAGCTCCTCCGGGACAGGGACATACTCGGACACCATATATTTT. V gene TRBV18 combines with J gene TRBJ1-3, with TRBD1 matching over 9 bases. V shed 6 bases, J shed 8 bases, and the junction held 14 bases outside the gene matches. The germline gives CDR1 KGHSH, CDR2 LQKENI. The CDR3 spans 16 residues.

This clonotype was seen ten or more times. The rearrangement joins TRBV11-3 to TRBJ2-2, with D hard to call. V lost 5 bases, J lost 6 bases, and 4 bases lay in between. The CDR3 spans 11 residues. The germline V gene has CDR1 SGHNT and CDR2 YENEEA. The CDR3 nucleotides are TGTGCCAGCAGCGGACCCGGGGAGCTGTTTTTT. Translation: CASSGPGELFF. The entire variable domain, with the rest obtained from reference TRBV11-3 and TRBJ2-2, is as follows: EAGVVQSPRYKIIEKKQPVAFWCNPISGHNTLYWYLQNLGQGPELLIRYENEEAVDDSQLPKDRFSAERLKGVDSTLKIQPAELGDSAVYLCASSGPGELFFGEGSRLTVL.

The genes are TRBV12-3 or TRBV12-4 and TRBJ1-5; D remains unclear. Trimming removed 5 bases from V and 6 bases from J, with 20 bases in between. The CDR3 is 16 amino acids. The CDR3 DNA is TGTGCCAGCAGTCTGGGTAGGATGGAAGGAGGTCAGCCCCAGCATTTT. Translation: CASSLGRMEGGQPQHF.

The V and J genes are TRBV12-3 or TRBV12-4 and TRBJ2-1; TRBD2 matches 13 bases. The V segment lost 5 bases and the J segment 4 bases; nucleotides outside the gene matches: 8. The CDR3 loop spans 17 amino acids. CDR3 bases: TGTGCCAGCAGTAGGGGGACTAGCGGGAATACGTACAATGAGCAGTTCTTC. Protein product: CASSRGTSGNTYNEQFF.

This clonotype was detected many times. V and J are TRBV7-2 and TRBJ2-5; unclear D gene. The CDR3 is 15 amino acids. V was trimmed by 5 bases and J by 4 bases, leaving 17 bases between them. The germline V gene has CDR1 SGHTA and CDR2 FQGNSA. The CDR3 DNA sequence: TGTGCCAGCAGCAACCGGGCCCCTCGCCGAGAGACCCAGTACTTC. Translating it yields CASSNRAPRRETQYF.

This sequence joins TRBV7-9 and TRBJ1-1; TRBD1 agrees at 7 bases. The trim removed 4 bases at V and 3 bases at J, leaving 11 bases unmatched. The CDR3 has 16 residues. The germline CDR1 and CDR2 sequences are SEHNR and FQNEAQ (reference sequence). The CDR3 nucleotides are TGTGCCAGCAGCTCCTCGACAGGGTTGTGGGACACTGAAGCTTTCTTT. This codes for CASSSSTGLWDTEAFF.

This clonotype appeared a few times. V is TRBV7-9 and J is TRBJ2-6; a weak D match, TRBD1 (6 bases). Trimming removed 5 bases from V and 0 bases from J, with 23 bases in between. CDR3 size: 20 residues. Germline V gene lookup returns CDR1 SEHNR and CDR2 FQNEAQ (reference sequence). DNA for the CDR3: TGTGCCAGCAGCCCAAGGAGGTGGACAGAGGAACACTCTGGGGCCAACGTCCTGACTTTC. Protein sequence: CASSPRRWTEEHSGANVLTF.

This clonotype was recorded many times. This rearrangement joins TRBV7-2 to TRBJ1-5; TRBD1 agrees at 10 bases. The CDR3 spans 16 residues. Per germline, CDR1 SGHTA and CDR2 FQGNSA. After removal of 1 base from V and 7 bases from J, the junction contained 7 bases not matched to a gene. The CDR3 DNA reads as TGTGCCAGCAGCTTAGTTTGGACAGGGGGAGAGCAGCCCCAGCATTTT. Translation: CASSLVWTGGEQPQHF.

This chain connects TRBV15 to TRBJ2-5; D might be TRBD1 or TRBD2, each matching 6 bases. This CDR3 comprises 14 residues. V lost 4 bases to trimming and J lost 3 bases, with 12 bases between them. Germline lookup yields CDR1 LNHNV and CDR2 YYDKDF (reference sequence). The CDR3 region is CATSTRGLEETQYF. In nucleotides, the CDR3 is TGTGCCACCAGCACCCGGGGGCTCGAAGAGACCCAGTACTTC.

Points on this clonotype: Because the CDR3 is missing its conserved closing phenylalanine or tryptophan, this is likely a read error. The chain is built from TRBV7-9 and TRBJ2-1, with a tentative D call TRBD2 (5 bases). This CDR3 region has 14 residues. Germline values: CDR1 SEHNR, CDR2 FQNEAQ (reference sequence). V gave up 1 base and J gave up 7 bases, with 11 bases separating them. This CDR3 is CASSLVGRRNEQFL. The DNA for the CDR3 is TGTGCCAGCAGCTTAGTGGGGAGACGAAATGAGCAGTTCTTA.

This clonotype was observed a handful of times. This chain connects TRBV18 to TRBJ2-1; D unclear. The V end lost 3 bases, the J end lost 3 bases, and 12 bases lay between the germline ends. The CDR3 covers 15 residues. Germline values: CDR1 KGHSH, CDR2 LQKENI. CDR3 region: CASSPSLEIYNEQFF. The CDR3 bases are TGTGCCAGCTCACCGTCCCTAGAGATCTACAATGAGCAGTTCTTC.

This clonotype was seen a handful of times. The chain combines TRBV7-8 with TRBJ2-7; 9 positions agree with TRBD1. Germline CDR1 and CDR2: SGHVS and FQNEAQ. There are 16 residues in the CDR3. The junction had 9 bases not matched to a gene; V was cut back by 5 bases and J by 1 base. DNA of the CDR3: TGTGCCAGCAGCGATCTATGGGACAGGGTATCCTACGAGCAGTACTTC. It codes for CASSDLWDRVSYEQYF. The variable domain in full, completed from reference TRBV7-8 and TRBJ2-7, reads GAGVSQSPRYKVAKRGQDVALRCDPISGHVSLFWYQQALGQGPEFLTYFQNEAQLDKSGLPSDRFFAERPEGSVSTLKIQRTQQEDSAVYLCASSDLWDRVSYEQYFGPGTRLTVT.

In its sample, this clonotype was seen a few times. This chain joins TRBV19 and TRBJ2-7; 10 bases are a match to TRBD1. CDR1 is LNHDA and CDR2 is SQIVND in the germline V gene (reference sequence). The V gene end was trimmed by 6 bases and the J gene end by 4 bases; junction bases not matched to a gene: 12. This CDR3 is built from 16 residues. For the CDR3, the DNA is TGTGCCAGTAGGCTTGGCCGCCGGGACAGGGGATACGAGCAGTACTTC. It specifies CASRLGRRDRGYEQYF.

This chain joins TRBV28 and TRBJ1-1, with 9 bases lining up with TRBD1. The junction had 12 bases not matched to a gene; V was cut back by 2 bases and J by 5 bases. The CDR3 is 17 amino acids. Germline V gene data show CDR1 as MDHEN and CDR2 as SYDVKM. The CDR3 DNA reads TGTGCCAGCAGTTTAACGGGACAGGGAGTGGTTCGGACTGAAGCTTTCTTT. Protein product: CASSLTGQGVVRTEAFF.

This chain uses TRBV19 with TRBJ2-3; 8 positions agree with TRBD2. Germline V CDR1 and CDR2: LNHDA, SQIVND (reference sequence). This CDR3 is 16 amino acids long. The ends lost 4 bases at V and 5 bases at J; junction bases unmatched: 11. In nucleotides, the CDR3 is TGTGCCAGTAGTAGGACTAGCCCCGGAGGAGGAGATACGCAGTATTTT. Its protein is CASSRTSPGGGDTQYF.

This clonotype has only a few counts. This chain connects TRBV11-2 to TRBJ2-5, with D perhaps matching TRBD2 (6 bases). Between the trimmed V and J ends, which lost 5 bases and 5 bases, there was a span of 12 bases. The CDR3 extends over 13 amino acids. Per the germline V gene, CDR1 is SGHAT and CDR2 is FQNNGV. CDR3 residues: CASSPLATETQYF. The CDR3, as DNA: TGTGCCAGCAGCCCTCTAGCGACGGAGACCCAGTACTTC.

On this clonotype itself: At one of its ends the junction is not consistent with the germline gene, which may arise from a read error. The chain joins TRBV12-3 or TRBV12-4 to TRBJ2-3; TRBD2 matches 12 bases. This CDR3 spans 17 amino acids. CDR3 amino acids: CASSPGVNLAGGPGQDF. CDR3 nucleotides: TGTGCCAGCAGCCCAGGGGTTAATCTAGCGGGAGGGCCCGGTCAGGATTTT.

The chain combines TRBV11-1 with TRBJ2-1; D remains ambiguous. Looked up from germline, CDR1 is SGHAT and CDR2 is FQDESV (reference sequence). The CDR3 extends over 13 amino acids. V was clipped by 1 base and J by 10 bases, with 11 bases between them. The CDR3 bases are TGTGCCAGCAGCTTAGTTTTGGGCTCGGAGCAGTTCTTC. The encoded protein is CASSLVLGSEQFF.

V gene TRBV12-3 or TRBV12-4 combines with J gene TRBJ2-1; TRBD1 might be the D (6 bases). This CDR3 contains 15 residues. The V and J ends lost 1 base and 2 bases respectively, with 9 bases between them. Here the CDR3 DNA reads TGTGCCAGCAGTTTAGGACAGGTCCCCTACAATGAGCAGTTCTTC. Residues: CASSLGQVPYNEQFF.

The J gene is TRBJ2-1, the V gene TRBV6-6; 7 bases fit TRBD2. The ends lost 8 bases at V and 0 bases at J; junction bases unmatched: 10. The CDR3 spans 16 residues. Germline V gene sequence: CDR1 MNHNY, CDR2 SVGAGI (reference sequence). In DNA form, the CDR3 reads TGTGCCAGCCTAACGACCGGGGGGAGCTCCTACAATGAGCAGTTCTTC. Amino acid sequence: CASLTTGGSSYNEQFF.

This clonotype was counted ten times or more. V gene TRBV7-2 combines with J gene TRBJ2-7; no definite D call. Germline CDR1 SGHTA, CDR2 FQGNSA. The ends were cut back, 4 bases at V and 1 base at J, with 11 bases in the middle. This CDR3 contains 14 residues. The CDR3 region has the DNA TGTGCCAGCAGCTCCGTCCGAGTTTCCTACGAGCAGTACTTC. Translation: CASSSVRVSYEQYF.

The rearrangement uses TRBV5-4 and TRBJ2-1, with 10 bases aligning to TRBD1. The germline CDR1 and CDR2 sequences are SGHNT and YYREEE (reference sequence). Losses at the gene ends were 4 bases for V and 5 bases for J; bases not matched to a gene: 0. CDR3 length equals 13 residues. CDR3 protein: CASSGQGDNEQFF. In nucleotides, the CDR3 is TGTGCCAGCAGCGGACAGGGGGACAATGAGCAGTTCTTC.

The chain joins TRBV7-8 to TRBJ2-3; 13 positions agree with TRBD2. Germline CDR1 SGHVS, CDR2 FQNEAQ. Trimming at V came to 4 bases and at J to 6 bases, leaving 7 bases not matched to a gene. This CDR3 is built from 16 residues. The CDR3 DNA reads TGTGCCAGCAGCTCTAGGACTAGCGGGAGTAAGGATACGCAGTATTTT. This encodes CASSSRTSGSKDTQYF.

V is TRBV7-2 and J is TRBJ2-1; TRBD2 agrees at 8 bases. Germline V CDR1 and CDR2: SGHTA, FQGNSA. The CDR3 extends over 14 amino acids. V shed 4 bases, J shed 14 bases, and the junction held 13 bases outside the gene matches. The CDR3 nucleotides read TGTGCCAGCAGCTCTGGAGCTAGCGGGCCCCGGGAGTTCTTC. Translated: CASSSGASGPREFF. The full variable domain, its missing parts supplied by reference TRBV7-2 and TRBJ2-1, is GAGVSQSPSNKVTEKGKDVELRCDPISGHTALYWYRQSLGQGLEFLIYFQGNSAPDKSGLPSDRFSAERTGGSVSTLTIQRTQQEDSAVYLCASSSGASGPREFFGPGTRLTVL.

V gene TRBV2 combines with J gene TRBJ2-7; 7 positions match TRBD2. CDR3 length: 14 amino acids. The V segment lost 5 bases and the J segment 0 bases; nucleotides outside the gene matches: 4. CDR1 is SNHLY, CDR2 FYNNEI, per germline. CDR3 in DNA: TGTGCCAGCAGTCAAAGGACTAGCTCCTACGAGCAGTACTTC. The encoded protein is CASSQRTSSYEQYF.

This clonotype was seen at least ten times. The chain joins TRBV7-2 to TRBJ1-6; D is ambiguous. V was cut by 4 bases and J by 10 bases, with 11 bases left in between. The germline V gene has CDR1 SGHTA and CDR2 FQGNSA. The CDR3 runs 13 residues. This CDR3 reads CASSSGPGSPLHF. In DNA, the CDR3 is TGTGCCAGCAGCTCCGGGCCGGGGTCACCCCTCCACTTT.

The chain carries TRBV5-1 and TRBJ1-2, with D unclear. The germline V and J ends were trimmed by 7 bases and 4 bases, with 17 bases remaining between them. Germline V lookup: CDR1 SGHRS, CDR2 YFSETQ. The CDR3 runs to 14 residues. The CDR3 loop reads CASGPGQASYGYTF. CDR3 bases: TGCGCCAGCGGGCCCGGGCAGGCGAGCTATGGCTACACCTTC. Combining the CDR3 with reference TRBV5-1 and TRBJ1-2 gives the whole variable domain KAGVTQTPRYLIKTRGQQVTLSCSPISGHRSVSWYQQTPGQGLQFLFEYFSETQRNKGNFPGRFSGRQFSNSRSEMNVSTLELGDSALYLCASGPGQASYGYTFGSGTRLTVV.

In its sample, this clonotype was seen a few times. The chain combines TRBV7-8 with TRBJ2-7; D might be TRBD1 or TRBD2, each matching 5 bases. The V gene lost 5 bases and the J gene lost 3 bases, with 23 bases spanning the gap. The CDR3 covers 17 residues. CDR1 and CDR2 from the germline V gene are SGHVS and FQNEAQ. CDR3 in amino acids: CASSLNPGTASVYEQYF. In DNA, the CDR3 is TGTGCCAGCAGCCTAAACCCCGGGACGGCCTCAGTCTACGAGCAGTACTTC.

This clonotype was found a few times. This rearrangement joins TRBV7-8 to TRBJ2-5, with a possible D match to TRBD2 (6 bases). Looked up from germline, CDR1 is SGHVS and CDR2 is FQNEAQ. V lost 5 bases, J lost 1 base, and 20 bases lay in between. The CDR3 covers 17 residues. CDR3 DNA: TGTGCCAGCAGCCCTCGTGTGGCGGGATGGGTCCAAGAGACCCAGTACTTC. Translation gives CASSPRVAGWVQETQYF.

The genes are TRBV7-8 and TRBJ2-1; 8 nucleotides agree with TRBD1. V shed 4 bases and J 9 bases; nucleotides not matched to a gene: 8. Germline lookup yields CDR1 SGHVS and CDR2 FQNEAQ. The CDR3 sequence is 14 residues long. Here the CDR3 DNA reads TGTGCCAGCAGCTCGCTTTCAGGGGGCAGTGAGCAGTTCTTC. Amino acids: CASSSLSGGSEQFF. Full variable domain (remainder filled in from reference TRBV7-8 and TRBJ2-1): GAGVSQSPRYKVAKRGQDVALRCDPISGHVSLFWYQQALGQGPEFLTYFQNEAQLDKSGLPSDRFFAERPEGSVSTLKIQRTQQEDSAVYLCASSSLSGGSEQFFGPGTRLTVL.

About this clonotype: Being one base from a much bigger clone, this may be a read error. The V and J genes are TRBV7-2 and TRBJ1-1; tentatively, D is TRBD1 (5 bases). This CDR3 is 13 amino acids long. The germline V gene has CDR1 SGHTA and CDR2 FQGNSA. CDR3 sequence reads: CAGSLVTATEAFF. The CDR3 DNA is TGTGCCGGCAGCTTAGTGACAGCCACTGAAGCTTTCTTT.

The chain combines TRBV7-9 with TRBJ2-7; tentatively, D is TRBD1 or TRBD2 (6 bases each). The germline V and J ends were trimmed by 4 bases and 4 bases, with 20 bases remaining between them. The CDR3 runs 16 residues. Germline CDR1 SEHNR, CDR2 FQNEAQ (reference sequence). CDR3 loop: CASSSGDGGDGYEQYF. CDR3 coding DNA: TGTGCCAGCAGCTCCGGAGACGGGGGCGACGGGTACGAGCAGTACTTC.